One and the same sample provided the 20 T cell receptor beta chains below, sequenced in a study of cytomegalovirus exposure and HLA in healthy donors (dated by TCRdb to the late 2010s). The library was built by means of the immunoSEQ multiplex PCR assay. A mixture of 60 forward primers for TCR Vbeta segments and 13 reverse primers for TCR Jbeta segments was used in the multiplex PCR. TCRdb stores this immuneACCESS table with in-frame sequences only. Part of the clones is absent; in the studies checked, under half of the shortfall reflects unresolved V genes, and no reason is known for the rest. A total of 95,000 to 100,000 clones appear in this sample, roughly 82% of them only once. More than 7% of the sample lies in the top ten. The sequenced sample consisted of PBMCs. Source of these receptors: a human donor in good health.

This clone has only one observation. V gene TRBV5-1 combines with J gene TRBJ2-5; 8 bases agree with TRBD2. With 4 bases clipped from V and 5 bases from J, the junction kept 7 bases outside the gene matches. The CDR3 has 14 residues. The V gene's germline CDR1 is SGHRS and CDR2 YFSETQ. The CDR3 DNA reads TGCGCCAGCAGCCCGGGAGGGGGAGGGGAGACCCAGTACTTC. This codes for CASSPGGGGETQYF.

The gene calls are TRBV27 and TRBJ2-4; 7 bases are shared with TRBD2. V trimming: 2 bases; J trimming: 9 bases; junction bases outside the gene matches: 4. Germline V CDR1 and CDR2: MNHEY, SMNVEV (reference sequence). The CDR3 is 13 amino acids. The CDR3 nucleotides read TGTGCCAGCAGTTTAGACGGGGGGAGCATTCAGTACTTC. This encodes CASSLDGGSIQYF.

The chain joins TRBV7-8 to TRBJ2-1, with D uncertain. The CDR3 consists of 15 residues. In germline, CDR1 is SGHVS, CDR2 FQNEAQ. The V and J ends lost 2 bases and 7 bases respectively, with 15 bases between them. The CDR3 spells CASSLSGFGGNEQFF. CDR3 in DNA: TGTGCCAGCAGCTTATCGGGTTTTGGTGGAAATGAGCAGTTCTTC.

This clone was counted at least ten times. The chain has TRBV6-5 and TRBJ1-2; TRBD1 matches at 12 bases. Germline assignment: CDR1 MNHEY and CDR2 SVGAGI. The CDR3 length is 15 residues. Trimming removed 2 bases from V and 7 bases from J; junction bases left unmatched: 5. The CDR3 is CASSYRGTGGSGYTF. CDR3 in DNA: TGTGCCAGCAGTTACCGCGGGACAGGGGGCAGTGGCTACACCTTC.

The chain links TRBV18 to TRBJ1-2; D gene unclear. V lost 0 bases to trimming and J lost 1 base, with 18 bases between them. The CDR3 runs 18 residues. Germline values: CDR1 KGHSH, CDR2 LQKENI. The CDR3 DNA reads TGTGCCAGCTCACCACCTGGAGTTCTCGGTGATCTTAACTATGGCTACACCTTC. Translation: CASSPPGVLGDLNYGYTF.

V gene TRBV7-6 combines with J gene TRBJ2-3, with 7 bases fitting TRBD2. Germline CDR1 reads SGHVS; CDR2 reads FNYEAQ. CDR3 size: 15 residues. After removal of 1 base from V and 5 bases from J, the junction contained 6 bases not matched to a gene. CDR3 sequence (DNA): TGTGCCAGCAGCTTAGGGGGAGGGCCTGGAGATACGCAGTATTTT. The encoded protein is CASSLGGGPGDTQYF.

The sample holds a few counts of this clone. This chain uses TRBV9 with TRBJ1-6; D is unresolved. With 3 bases removed from V and 0 bases from J, the gap between germline ends came to 4 bases. The CDR3 has 14 amino acids. Germline V gene data show CDR1 as SGDLS and CDR2 as YYNGEE. CDR3 bases: TGTGCCAGCAGCGACGGCTCCTATAATTCACCCCTCCACTTT. It specifies CASSDGSYNSPLHF.

The chain employs TRBV25-1 and TRBJ1-3; weak D call: TRBD1 (6 bases). Germline-derived CDR1 and CDR2 are MGHDK and SYGVNS. The CDR3 covers 13 residues. Between the trimmed V and J ends, which lost 5 bases and 4 bases, there was a span of 9 bases. CDR3 coding DNA: TGTGCCAGCAGTAGCAGGGGAGGAAACACCATATATTTT. Translated: CASSSRGGNTIYF.

CDR3 in amino acids: CASSATDYEQYF. CDR3 sequence (DNA): TGTGCCAGCAGCGCTACAGACTACGAGCAGTACTTC. The gene calls are TRBV7-9 and TRBJ2-7; no clear D. Germline-derived CDR1 and CDR2 are SEHNR and FQNEAQ (reference sequence). V dropped 5 bases and J dropped 3 bases, with 8 bases sitting between them. This CDR3 spans 12 amino acids.

In its sample, this clone was seen once. The genes are TRBV10-2 and TRBJ2-5; D is uncertain. Germline V gene data show CDR1 as WSHSY and CDR2 as SAAADI. CDR3 length equals 11 residues. With 6 bases removed from V and 8 bases from J, the gap between germline ends came to 10 bases. As DNA, the CDR3 is TGCGCCAGCAGCCAATTGAGCACCCAGTACTTC. This encodes CASSQLSTQYF.

The V call is TRBV19, the J call TRBJ1-4, with 9 bases that match TRBD1. Germline V gives CDR1 LNHDA, CDR2 SQIVND (reference sequence). Trimming cost V 5 bases and J 0 bases; bases outside gene matches: 7. The CDR3 is 17 amino acids. CDR3 bases: TGTGCCAGTAGTCGGACAGGGGCGCTTACAACTAATGAAAAACTGTTTTTT. Its translation: CASSRTGALTTNEKLFF.

This clone showed up just once. The chain couples TRBV7-2 to TRBJ1-4; TRBD1 agrees at 9 bases. The CDR3 is made up of 14 amino acids. The V gene's germline CDR1 is SGHTA and CDR2 FQGNSA. J was trimmed by 12 bases and V by 5 bases; bases with no gene match: 10. CDR3 residues: CASSHTGGASELFF. In nucleotides, the CDR3 is TGTGCCAGCAGCCATACAGGGGGCGCGTCGGAACTGTTTTTT.

The rearrangement links TRBV4-1 to TRBJ2-1; 12 nucleotides align to TRBD2. The CDR3 consists of 15 residues. The ends lost 3 bases at V and 10 bases at J; junction bases unmatched: 7. Germline CDR1 reads MGHRA; CDR2 reads YSYEKL. The CDR3 sequence is CASSHETSGGTEQFF. CDR3 sequence (DNA): TGCGCCAGCAGCCACGAAACTAGCGGGGGGACCGAGCAGTTCTTC.

The chain has TRBV10-3 and TRBJ1-1, with 9 bases that match TRBD1. J gave up 7 bases and V 6 bases, and 9 bases lay outside the gene matches. Germline V gene data show CDR1 as ENHRY and CDR2 as SYGVKD. This CDR3 contains 14 residues. Written as DNA, the CDR3 is TGTGCCATCAGACCCCGGACAGGGGATCTTGAAGCTTTCTTT. Protein product: CAIRPRTGDLEAFF.

This clone appeared a few times. The V call is TRBV5-4, the J call TRBJ1-1; 8 bases align to TRBD1. With 4 bases clipped from V and 1 base from J, the junction kept 3 bases outside the gene matches. In germline, CDR1 is SGHNT, CDR2 YYREEE (reference sequence). The CDR3 sequence is 14 residues long. The CDR3 sequence is CASSIGTGNTEAFF. Written as DNA, the CDR3 is TGTGCCAGCAGCATTGGGACAGGGAACACTGAAGCTTTCTTT.

This clone was detected once. The V call is TRBV7-2, the J call TRBJ1-1, with 7 bases fitting TRBD1. The CDR3 contains 14 residues. Trimming cost V 4 bases and J 11 bases; bases outside gene matches: 13. Germline CDR1 is SGHTA and CDR2 is FQGNSA. The CDR3 here is CASSSTPGGVVAFF. As DNA, the CDR3 is TGTGCCAGCAGCTCCACTCCAGGGGGAGTAGTCGCTTTCTTT. The variable domain in full, with the rest retrieved from reference TRBV7-2 and TRBJ1-1, is GAGVSQSPSNKVTEKGKDVELRCDPISGHTALYWYRQSLGQGLEFLIYFQGNSAPDKSGLPSDRFSAERTGGSVSTLTIQRTQQEDSAVYLCASSSTPGGVVAFFGQGTRLTVV.

This sequence joins TRBV13 and TRBJ1-3, with a tentative D call TRBD1 (5 bases). V lost 5 bases and J 3 bases, leaving 14 bases between the germline ends. The CDR3 runs 15 residues. Germline CDR1 and CDR2: PRHDT and FYEKMQ (reference sequence). CDR3 residues: CASSPGRVGGNTIYF. The DNA for the CDR3 is TGTGCCAGCAGCCCTGGCAGGGTCGGTGGAAACACCATATATTTT.

The chain has TRBV29-1 and TRBJ2-1, with TRBD2 matching 10 bases. The CDR3 length is 15 residues. The V gene's germline CDR1 is SQVTM and CDR2 ANQGSEA. V lost 7 bases, J lost 1 base, and 7 bases stayed unmatched. This chain's CDR3 is CSAGTSALSYNEQFF. The CDR3 DNA follows: TGCAGCGCCGGGACTAGCGCGTTATCCTACAATGAGCAGTTCTTC.

This clone was counted only a few times. V and J are TRBV5-6 and TRBJ1-2; TRBD1 might be the D (6 bases). The CDR3 has 14 residues. V was clipped by 6 bases and J by 3 bases, with 15 bases between them. The germline CDR1 and CDR2 sequences are SGHDT and YYEEEE. The CDR3: CASNFEGGDYGYTF. Written as DNA, the CDR3 is TGTGCCAGCAACTTCGAAGGGGGTGACTATGGCTACACCTTC.

V usage is TRBV5-1 and J usage is TRBJ1-1, with TRBD1 matching 7 bases. The junction had 13 bases not matched to a gene; V was cut back by 4 bases and J by 4 bases. Per germline, CDR1 SGHRS and CDR2 YFSETQ. The CDR3 length is 16 residues. The CDR3 DNA sequence: TGCGCCAGCAGCCCAATACAGGGGCCTCGAACCACTGAAGCTTTCTTT. Translation gives CASSPIQGPRTTEAFF. The variable domain in full, with the rest retrieved from reference TRBV5-1 and TRBJ1-1, is KAGVTQTPRYLIKTRGQQVTLSCSPISGHRSVSWYQQTPGQGLQFLFEYFSETQRNKGNFPGRFSGRQFSNSRSEMNVSTLELGDSALYLCASSPIQGPRTTEAFFGQGTRLTVV.